A selection of T cell receptor beta chains follows, all from one sample in a study of CD8+ T cells in alopecia areata. The assay was immunoSEQ multiplex PCR, and TCRdb's table has in-frame clones only and misses some. The sample has 110,000 to 150,000 clones; 50% to 65% are singletons. Sequencing used CD8+ T cells sorted from blood, obtained at week 4, from a patient treated with tofacitinib. These receptor sequences come from a human donor with alopecia areata. Both conserved end residues are part of each CDR3. A D gene is named only where the DNA matches it firmly. Expanded clones get a size class; other rows say once, few or many, or leave the size out.

v_call	d_call	clone_size	j_call	cdr3_nt	cdr3_aa
TRBV13	NA	NA	TRBJ2-1	TGTGCCAGCAGCCTCTCGGACTACAATGAGCAGTTCTTC	CASSLSDYNEQFF
TRBV30	NA	NA	TRBJ2-4	TGTGCCTGGAGTGCACGGACAGCAGGGGCCAAAAACATTCAGTACTTC	CAWSARTAGAKNIQYF
TRBV29-1	TRBD1	NA	TRBJ2-1	TGCAGCGTTGACGACCCGGGACAGGGAGTCAATGAGCAGTTCTTC	CSVDDPGQGVNEQFF
TRBV4-3	NA	NA	TRBJ2-7	TGCGCCAGCAGCCAAGGATCGGGACCCGGCTACGAGCAGTACTTC	CASSQGSGPGYEQYF
TRBV5-5	TRBD2	few	TRBJ2-5	TGTGCCAGCAGCCCCGGCACTAGCGGGGGGGCCCTGGAGACCCAGTACTTC	CASSPGTSGGALETQYF
TRBV30	TRBD1	few	TRBJ2-1	TGTGCCTGGAGTCGGGACAGCCGAAATGAGCAGTTCTTC	CAWSRDSRNEQFF
TRBV29-1	NA	NA	TRBJ1-4	TGCAGCGTCTGGCTGGGTAATGAAAAACTGTTTTTT	CSVWLGNEKLFF
TRBV10-3	TRBD2	few	TRBJ2-5	TGTGCCATCAGTGTAGGGACTAGTGATGAGGAGACCCAGTACTTC	CAISVGTSDEETQYF
TRBV7-9	NA	NA	TRBJ2-5	TGTGCCAGCAGACCAGGGACCTCGGGAGAGACCCAGTACTTC	CASRPGTSGETQYF
TRBV11-2	TRBD1	NA	TRBJ2-2	TGTGCCAGCAGCCCCCCGGGACAGGAGTTCTGGGAGCTGTTTTTT	CASSPPGQEFWELFF
TRBV7-6	NA	few	TRBJ1-1	TGTGCCAGCAGCTCGATGGGGAACACTGAAGCTTTCTTT	CASSSMGNTEAFF
TRBV19	NA	few	TRBJ1-5	TGTGCCACGTGGACCCTGTCAAGCAATCAGCCCCAGCATTTT	CATWTLSSNQPQHF
TRBV4-3	NA	NA	TRBJ2-1	TGCGCCAGCAGCCAAGTGGGCCTCAATGAGCAGTTCTTC	CASSQVGLNEQFF
TRBV7-8	TRBD2	NA	TRBJ2-1	TGTGCTGGGGCGGCTAGCGGGGACTATGAGCAGTTCTTC	CAGAASGDYEQFF
TRBV29-1	NA	NA	TRBJ2-7	TGCAGCGTTGAAACTACGCCGGTCGGCGAGCAGTACTTC	CSVETTPVGEQYF
TRBV2	TRBD1	NA	TRBJ2-7	TGTGCCAGCAGTGAAGTCGGGACAGGGGTCGAGCAGTACTTC	CASSEVGTGVEQYF
TRBV7-9	NA	NA	TRBJ1-1	TGTGCCAGCAGCCCCACAGAGGACACTGAAGCTTTCTTT	CASSPTEDTEAFF
TRBV25-1	NA	NA	TRBJ1-2	TGTGCCAGCAGTGAATGGGAGGGCGACTATGGCTACACCTTC	CASSEWEGDYGYTF
TRBV27	NA	NA	TRBJ2-1	TGTGCCAGCAGTTTAATGCTAGCCAATGAGCAGTTCTTC	CASSLMLANEQFF
TRBV7-9	NA	once	TRBJ2-7	TGTGCCAGCAGCTTAGTGGAGGGGACCTACGAGCAGTACTTC	CASSLVEGTYEQYF
TRBV5-6	NA	few	TRBJ1-5	TGTGCCAGCAGCCGGGACGGAAATCAGCCCCAGCATTTT	CASSRDGNQPQHF
TRBV27	NA	few	TRBJ2-3	TGTGCCAGCAGTCCCGGGTATGGGACAGATACGCAGTATTTT	CASSPGYGTDTQYF
TRBV30	NA	few	TRBJ1-1	TGTGCCTGGACAAGGAACACTGAAGCTTTCTTT	CAWTRNTEAFF
TRBV4-1	NA	NA	TRBJ2-7	TGCGCCAGCAGCCATCGGCAGGGGCCCTTCTACGAGCAGTACTTC	CASSHRQGPFYEQYF
TRBV4-3	TRBD1	many	TRBJ1-2	TGCGCCAGCAGCCAAGGGTACAGGGGGCTCGACTATGGCTACACCTTC	CASSQGYRGLDYGYTF
TRBV23-1	NA	few	TRBJ2-7	TGCGCCAGGGGGAGTTCCTCATACGAGCAGTACTTC	CARGSSSYEQYF
TRBV6-1	NA	NA	TRBJ2-1	TGTGCCAGCAGTGAGCAGGGGGGACTAATTTACAATGAGCAGTTCTTC	CASSEQGGLIYNEQFF
TRBV12-5	NA	few	TRBJ1-1	TGTGCTAGTGGTTTGGCTCAAATTGAAGCTTTCTTT	CASGLAQIEAFF
TRBV11-2	TRBD1	NA	TRBJ2-7	TGTGCCAGCAGCTACCCCGGACAGGCACGCGAGCAGTACTTC	CASSYPGQAREQYF
TRBV5-8	NA	few	TRBJ2-3	TGTGCCAGCATTCTGGGGGATACGCAGTATTTT	CASILGDTQYF
TRBV7-2	NA	NA	TRBJ2-7	TGTGCCAGCAGCTTAGTTGGACAGAAATCCTACGAGCAGTACTTC	CASSLVGQKSYEQYF
TRBV27	TRBD1	NA	TRBJ2-5	TGTGCCAGCAGGGGGACAGGGGGAGAGACCCAGTACTTC	CASRGTGGETQYF
TRBV5-6	NA	few	TRBJ2-1	TGTGCCAGCAGTTTCCCGGGGGCCTCCTACAATGAGCAGTTCTTC	CASSFPGASYNEQFF
TRBV29-1	NA	NA	TRBJ2-1	TGCAGCGGGACGAGAGGGGCCGGCCGGTACAATGAGCAGTTCTTC	CSGTRGAGRYNEQFF
TRBV2	NA	NA	TRBJ2-6	TGTGCCAGCAGTGAGGAGGTCCGGCGGGCCAACGTCCTGACTTTC	CASSEEVRRANVLTF
TRBV5-6	TRBD2	NA	TRBJ2-3	TGTGCCAGCAGCCCCCCCGGACTAGCGGGCACAGATACGCAGTATTTT	CASSPPGLAGTDTQYF
TRBV9	NA	NA	TRBJ2-2	TGTGCCAGCAGCCCTGGGGACGAGACCGGGGAGCTGTTTTTT	CASSPGDETGELFF
TRBV27	NA	NA	TRBJ2-1	TGTGCCAGCAGTCTCATGGGTATTGAGCAGTTCTTC	CASSLMGIEQFF
TRBV4-1	TRBD1	NA	TRBJ2-5	TGCGCCAGCAGCGCTAGACAGGGGCCTCCTCAAGAGACCCAGTACTTC	CASSARQGPPQETQYF
TRBV30	NA	NA	TRBJ1-1	TGTGCCTGGTTCCCGGGCAGGGATGAAGCTTTCTTT	CAWFPGRDEAFF
TRBV30	TRBD1	NA	TRBJ2-2	TGTGCCTGGACCGGGACAGGGAGCATCGGGGAGCTGTTTTTT	CAWTGTGSIGELFF
TRBV12-5	TRBD2	NA	TRBJ2-1	TGTGCTAGCTGGAGGGGACTATCCTACAATGAGCAGTTCTTC	CASWRGLSYNEQFF
TRBV11-2	TRBD2	few	TRBJ2-2	TGTGCCACCCCCCGCGCTAGCGGGGTGGGGGAGCTGTTTTTT	CATPRASGVGELFF
TRBV4-1	TRBD2	once	TRBJ2-2	TGCGCCAGCAGACTTCGGACTAGCGGGGGTCCCGGGGAGCTGTTTTTT	CASRLRTSGGPGELFF
TRBV7-9	TRBD1	medium-sized	TRBJ1-5	TGTGCCAGCAGCTTAGGCCTGACAGGGGAGAAGCCCCAGCATTTT	CASSLGLTGEKPQHF
TRBV7-8	TRBD2	NA	TRBJ2-7	TGTGCCAGCAGCTTAGAGCGCCTAGCGGGGGCCCGAGGGGGCTACGAGCAGTACTTC	CASSLERLAGARGGYEQYF
TRBV30	NA	NA	TRBJ2-1	TGTACCTGGAGTGTCAGAGGGGGTAGCAATGAGCAGTTCTTC	CTWSVRGGSNEQFF
TRBV29-1	NA	once	TRBJ1-2	TGCAGCGTCGGGGACAATAACTATGGCTACACCTTC	CSVGDNNYGYTF
TRBV5-1	TRBD2	NA	TRBJ2-7	TGCGCCAGCAGCTTGGGAGGACTAGCGTTTGAGCAGTACTTC	CASSLGGLAFEQYF
TRBV19	NA	NA	TRBJ1-1	TGTGCCAGTAGCAAGACAGGATACACTGAAGCTTTCTTT	CASSKTGYTEAFF
TRBV29-1	NA	few	TRBJ1-5	TGCAGCGTCTCCCTAGACGGGACTCAGCCCCAGCATTTT	CSVSLDGTQPQHF
TRBV9	NA	once	TRBJ1-1	TGTGCCAGCAGTTATAGCCAGTGGACTGAAGCTTTCTTT	CASSYSQWTEAFF
TRBV15	NA	NA	TRBJ2-7	TGTGCCACCAGCAGAGTGAAGGGGCTGGGGTACGAGCAGTACTTC	CATSRVKGLGYEQYF
TRBV21-1	NA	NA	TRBJ1-2	TGTGCCAGCACCTCTCCAGGGGAAGATAACTATGGCTACACCTTC	CASTSPGEDNYGYTF
TRBV30	NA	few	TRBJ1-1	TGTGCCTGGCGGCTGAACACTGAAGCTTTCTTT	CAWRLNTEAFF